Reported below is one T cell receptor (beta chain). Its cognate antigen is unknown. Germline lookup yields CDR1 MNHEY and CDR2 SVGEGT. The trim removed 6 bases at V and 0 bases at J, leaving 12 bases unmatched. This CDR3 has 17 residues. These data come from a study of T-cell memory formation after mild COVID-19. The overall study: For the most part, TCR clusters were specific to one donor. Points from the study as a whole: Clones that got smaller from day 15 to 85 had even CD4/CD8, while clones growing later tipped toward CD4+. Detection of some responders pre-infection suggested pre-existing cross-reactive memory T cells participated.

TCRdb itself ran the 5' RACE reads through MiXCR, one entry per CDR3 protein. The data contain about 110,000 distinct CDR3 sequences, around 17% of them seen just once; the ten biggest clones take up 5% to 7%. The sequencing input was PBMCs or a T cell subset sorted from them (not recorded which). The TCR was taken from a man aged 18 to 35 who had mild COVID-19 (a few samples of this study predate the infection). Cell type and time point are not known. The rearrangement joins TRBV6-2 or TRBV6-3 to TRBJ2-3, with TRBD1 matching over 7 bases. DNA for the CDR3: TGTGCCAGCAGCCGCGATTCGGGACAGCTAAGCACAGATACGCAGTATTTT. Translating it yields CASSRDSGQLSTDTQYF.